The clone carrying this T cell receptor (beta chain) has only a few counts. The antigen remains unidentified. Individually, cDNA molecules had unique molecular identifiers attached to them. TCRdb analysed the 5' RACE reads with MiXCR anew, one entry per CDR3 protein. This sample has 65,000 to 80,000 distinct CDR3 sequences; 10% to 15% occur once, and the top ten carry 1.1%. These data belong to a study of early T cells in non-severe SARS-CoV-2 infection. At the level of the study: Sequencing used unsorted whole-blood bulk RNA, so chains lack pairing. Study-wide results and caveats: A preference for anti-spike CD8 responses marked VDJdb matching, which missed private and CD4 specificities.

CDR3 size: 13 residues. CDR1 and CDR2 (germline): SGHRS, YFSETQ. The V gene end was trimmed by 2 bases and the J gene end by 9 bases; junction bases not matched to a gene: 5. This sequence was found in an adult who was a healthcare worker with PCR-confirmed SARS-CoV-2 infection or an uninfected control (not recorded which). The chain carries TRBV5-1 and TRBJ2-1, with 7 bases that match TRBD2. The sample taken for sequencing was whole blood. The CDR3 loop is CASSLGLVGEQFF. CDR3 coding DNA: TGCGCCAGCAGCTTAGGACTAGTGGGTGAGCAGTTCTTC.